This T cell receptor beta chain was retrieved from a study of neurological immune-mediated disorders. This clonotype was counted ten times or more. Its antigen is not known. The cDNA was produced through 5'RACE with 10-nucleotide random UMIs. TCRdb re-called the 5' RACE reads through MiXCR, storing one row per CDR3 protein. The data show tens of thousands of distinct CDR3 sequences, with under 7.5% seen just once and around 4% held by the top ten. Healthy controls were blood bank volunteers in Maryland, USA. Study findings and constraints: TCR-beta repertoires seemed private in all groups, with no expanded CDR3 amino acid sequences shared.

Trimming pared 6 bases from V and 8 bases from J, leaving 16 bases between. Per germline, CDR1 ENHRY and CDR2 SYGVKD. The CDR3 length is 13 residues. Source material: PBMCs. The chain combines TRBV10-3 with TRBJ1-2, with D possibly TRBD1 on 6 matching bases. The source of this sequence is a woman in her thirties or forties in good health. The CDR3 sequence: CAIRADSLEGYTF. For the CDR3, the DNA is TGTGCCATCAGGGCGGACAGTCTGGAGGGCTACACCTTC.